The entry that follows covers one T cell receptor beta chain sequence. These data originate in a study of blood T cell repertoires in COVID-19. Study context: Researchers got acute and convalescent COVID-19 samples from the United States, Italy and Spain. The cDNA or gDNA used as material had been derived from T cells, B-cell-depleted T cells, or PBMCs.

J was trimmed by 4 bases and V by 4 bases; bases with no gene match: 0. The CDR3 consists of 15 residues. Germline-derived CDR1 and CDR2 are KGHSH and LQKENI. As processed by the authors: Cell counts per sample came from amplifying reference gene primers. Clones were read by immunoSEQ multiplex PCR, and TCRdb kept only the in-frame ones, dropping some. The DNA gave D and trimming, while V, J and clone size come from that table. The data show approximately 240,000 clones, roughly nine tenths seen once. The sample consisted of peripheral blood. The chain recombines TRBV18 with TRBJ2-2; 13 bases map to TRBD2. The clonotype was recovered from a woman aged 18-29 years who had recovered from COVID-19. DNA of the CDR3: TGTGCCAGCTCACGACTAGCGGGAGGCACCGGGGAGCTGTTTTTT. It translates to CASSRLAGGTGELFF.